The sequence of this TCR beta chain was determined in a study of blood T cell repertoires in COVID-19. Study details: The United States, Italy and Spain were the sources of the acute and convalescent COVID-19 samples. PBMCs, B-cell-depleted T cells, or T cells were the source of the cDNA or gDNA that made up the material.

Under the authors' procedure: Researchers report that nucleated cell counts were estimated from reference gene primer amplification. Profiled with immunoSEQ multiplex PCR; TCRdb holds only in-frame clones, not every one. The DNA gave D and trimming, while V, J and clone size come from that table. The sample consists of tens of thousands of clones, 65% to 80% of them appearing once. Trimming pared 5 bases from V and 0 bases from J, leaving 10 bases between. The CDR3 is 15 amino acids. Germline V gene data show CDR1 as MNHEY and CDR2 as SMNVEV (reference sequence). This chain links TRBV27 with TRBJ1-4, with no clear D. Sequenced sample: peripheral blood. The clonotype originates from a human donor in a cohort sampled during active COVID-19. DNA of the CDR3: TGTGCCAGCAGTCTCCAGTTCGCAACTAATGAAAAACTGTTTTTT. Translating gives CASSLQFATNEKLFF. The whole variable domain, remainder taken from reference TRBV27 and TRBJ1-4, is EAQVTQNPRYLITVTGKKLTVTCSQNMNHEYMSWYRQDPGLGLRQIYYSMNVEVTDKGDVPEGYKVSRKEKRNFPLILESPSPNQTSLYFCASSLQFATNEKLFFGSGTQLSVL.